These T cell receptor beta chains were read from a single sample in a study of T cells in Graves' hyperthyroidism and ophthalmopathy. TCRdb processed the multiplex PCR reads anew with MiXCR; each CDR3 protein has one entry. The table lists about 400,000 distinct CDR3 sequences, about 15% of them singletons, with 25% to 35% in the top ten. The material sequenced was blood. Every receptor here comes from a woman aged 18-30 years with Graves' hyperthyroidism that later progressed to Graves' ophthalmopathy. CDR3s include the opening cysteine and the closing phenylalanine or tryptophan. A D gene is named only where the DNA matches it firmly. Clone size is stated in some rows and not others, as once, few, many or a class when expanded.

NA	TRBD2	TRBV27	TRBJ2-1	CASSLSERGLGLFF	TGTGCCAGCAGTTTATCCGAGCGGGGCCTTGGCTTGTTCTTC
few	TRBD2	TRBV29-1	TRBJ2-1	CSGTAGRDTSDPFF	TGCAGCGGCACCGCCGGACGAGACACTAGCGACCCGTTCTTC
few	NA	TRBV20-1	TRBJ2-3	CSARDRSGPADTQYF	TGCAGTGCTAGAGATAGGTCCGGCCCCGCAGATACGCAGTATTTT
many	TRBD1	TRBV5-5	TRBJ1-2	CASIRGGQGFYGYTF	TGTGCCAGCATTCGAGGGGGACAGGGATTTTACGGCTACACCTTC
NA	NA	TRBV28	TRBJ2-7	CASSYESWATYEQYF	TGTGCCAGCAGTTACGAGTCTTGGGCCACCTACGAGCAGTACTTC
many	TRBD2	TRBV20-1	TRBJ2-3	CSAPQGGRPDTQYF	TGCAGTGCCCCTCAGGGCGGGAGGCCAGATACGCAGTATTTT
NA	NA	TRBV14	TRBJ1-4	CASSPLKGRLATNEKLFF	TGTGCCAGCAGCCCGTTGAAGGGGAGGTTAGCAACTAATGAAAAACTGTTTTTT
many	NA	TRBV7-2	TRBJ2-7	CASSLGLRDGYYEQYF	TGTGCCAGCAGCTTAGGCCTCCGGGACGGTTACTACGAGCAGTACTTC
many	NA	TRBV3-1	TRBJ2-1	CASSQRARSYNEQFF	TGTGCCAGCAGCCAGCGGGCTCGCTCCTACAATGAGCAGTTCTTC
many	NA	TRBV27	TRBJ1-3	CASSLTGISGNTIYF	TGTGCCAGCAGTTTAACAGGAATCTCTGGAAACACCATATATTTT
NA	NA	TRBV6-1	TRBJ2-7	CASWGTLAAYEQYF	TGTGCCAGCTGGGGCACGTTAGCCGCCTACGAGCAGTACTTC
NA	NA	TRBV28	TRBJ2-2	CASSPEIQLFF	TGTGCCAGCAGCCCCGAAATTCAGCTGTTTTTT
many	NA	TRBV12-3/TRBV12-4	TRBJ1-1	CASSSKGDRNTEAFF	TGTGCCAGCAGTTCAAAGGGTGACAGGAACACTGAAGCTTTCTTT
NA	TRBD1	TRBV14	TRBJ1-2	CASSPDRAGYTF	TGTGCCAGCAGCCCGGACAGGGCTGGCTACACCTTC
once	NA	TRBV20-1	TRBJ2-1	CSATLPELNEQFF	TGCAGTGCTACTCTCCCAGAGCTCAACGAGCAGTTCTTC
NA	NA	TRBV27	TRBJ2-2	CASSPPFRHWTGELFF	TGTGCCAGCAGTCCCCCTTTCCGTCATTGGACCGGGGAGCTGTTTTTT
NA	NA	TRBV6-1	TRBJ1-1	CAGSRQAGTNTEAFF	TGTGCCGGCAGCCGGCAAGCCGGGACGAACACTGAAGCTTTCTTT
few	NA	TRBV19	TRBJ2-7	CASSIGGSLPYEQYF	TGTGCCAGTAGTATTGGGGGCAGCCTCCCCTACGAGCAGTACTTC